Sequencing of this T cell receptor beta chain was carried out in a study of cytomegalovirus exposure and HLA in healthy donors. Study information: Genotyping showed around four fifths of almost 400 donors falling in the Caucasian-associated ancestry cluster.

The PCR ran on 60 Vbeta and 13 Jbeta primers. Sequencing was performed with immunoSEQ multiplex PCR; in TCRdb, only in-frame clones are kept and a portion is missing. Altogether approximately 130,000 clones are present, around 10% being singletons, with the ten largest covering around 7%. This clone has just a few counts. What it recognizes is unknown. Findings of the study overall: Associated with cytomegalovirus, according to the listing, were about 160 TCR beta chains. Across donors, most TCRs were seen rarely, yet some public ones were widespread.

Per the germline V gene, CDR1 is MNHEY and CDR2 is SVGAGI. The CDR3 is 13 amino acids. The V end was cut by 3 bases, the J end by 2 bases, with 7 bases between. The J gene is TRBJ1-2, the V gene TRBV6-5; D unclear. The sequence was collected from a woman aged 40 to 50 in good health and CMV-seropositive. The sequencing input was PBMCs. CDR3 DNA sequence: TGTGCCAGCAGTTATGCCCTAAACTATGGCTACACCTTC. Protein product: CASSYALNYGYTF.